The 14 T cell receptor beta chains listed next were all sequenced from one sample in a study of tumor and adjacent non-tumor tissue in lung cancer. Three rounds of nested PCR, following a modified ARM-PCR protocol, produced the TCRbeta library. TCRdb used MiXCR to reprocess the multiplex PCR reads, holding one entry per CDR3 protein. The sample carries some 100,000 distinct CDR3 sequences, 50% to 70% recorded once. This sample's RNA came from whole unsorted tissue. Distant lung tissue was collected more than 3 cm away from the tumor edge. Sequencing used distant non-tumor lung tissue. The receptor set was obtained from a man in his sixties with non-small cell lung cancer.

Concerning this clonotype itself: A much bigger clone sits one base away, suggesting this may be a read error. The V and J genes are TRBV6-2 or TRBV6-3 and TRBJ1-1; D uncertain. This CDR3 spans 15 amino acids. Germline CDR1 reads MNHEY; CDR2 reads SVGEGT. CDR3 DNA sequence: TGTGCCAGCAGCCGACCCGTGGCCCTGAACATTGAAGCTTTCTTT. It specifies CASSRPVALNIEAFF.

To note about this clonotype: Since the CDR3 does not end with the conserved phenylalanine or tryptophan, this likely comes from a read error. The chain couples TRBV11-2 to TRBJ2-7; D gene uncertain. Germline lookup yields CDR1 SGHAT and CDR2 FQNNGV. Trimming left V 6 bases short and J 6 bases short, with 15 bases between. CDR3 length equals 13 residues. The CDR3 DNA follows: TGTGCCAGCAGTTTACGTAGGGTCGGCGAGCAGTACCTC. Its translation: CASSLRRVGEQYL.

This clonotype was found once. The chain couples TRBV5-5 to TRBJ2-7; tentatively, D is TRBD1 or TRBD2 (5 bases each). The length of the CDR3 is 14 residues. Trimming took off 3 bases at V and 7 bases at J, with 17 bases between the two ends. The germline gives CDR1 SGHKS, CDR2 YYEKEE (reference sequence). CDR3 amino acids: CASSYPEGRREQYF. The CDR3 DNA reads as TGTGCCAGCAGCTACCCCGAGGGGCGCCGAGAGCAGTACTTC.

In regard to this clonotype: The germline gene is not matched at one end of the junction; a read error may be the cause. The rearrangement links TRBV4-3 to TRBJ2-6, with TRBD1 as a possible D gene (5 bases). The germline V gene has CDR1 LGHNA and CDR2 YSLEER. This CDR3 spans 16 amino acids. CDR3 nucleotide sequence: TGCGCCAGCAGCCAAGATACGTGGGCTGGGGCCAGCGTCCTGACTTTC. This translates into CASSQDTWAGASVLTF.

The chain carries TRBV20-1 and TRBJ2-1; D is uncertain. Per the germline V gene, CDR1 is DFQATT and CDR2 is SNEGSKA (reference sequence). This CDR3 spans 14 amino acids. The germline V and J ends were trimmed by 0 bases and 8 bases, with 14 bases remaining between them. CDR3 residues: CSARDRLRSYEQFF. The DNA of the CDR3 is TGCAGTGCTAGAGATCGGTTGAGGAGCTATGAGCAGTTCTTC.

The rearrangement joins TRBV15 to TRBJ2-1, with 9 positions matching TRBD2. Trimming removed 1 base from V and 7 bases from J; junction bases left unmatched: 8. The germline gives CDR1 LNHNV, CDR2 YYDKDF (reference sequence). CDR3 size: 16 residues. CDR3 nucleotides: TGTGCCACCAGCAGAGTCGGTAGCGGGGGATCAAATGAGCAGTTCTTC. This codes for CATSRVGSGGSNEQFF. The full variable domain, rest sourced from reference TRBV15 and TRBJ2-1, is DAMVIQNPRYQVTQFGKPVTLSCSQTLNHNVMYWYQQKSSQAPKLLFHYYDKDFNNEADTPDNFQSRRPNTSFCFLDIRSPGLGDTAMYLCATSRVGSGGSNEQFFGPGTRLTVL.

This chain uses TRBV5-4 with TRBJ1-2; 7 bases are shared with TRBD1. Germline V gene lookup returns CDR1 SGHNT and CDR2 YYREEE (reference sequence). The CDR3 spans 16 residues. V gave up 7 bases and J gave up 2 bases; unmatched junction bases: 14. The CDR3 coding sequence is TGTGCCAGCCGCCCAGGTACCCGGGACAGCAACTATGGCTACACCTTC. Protein product: CASRPGTRDSNYGYTF.

This clonotype was recorded at least ten times. The chain combines TRBV6-6 with TRBJ2-7; the D gene is possibly TRBD2 (6 bases). V was trimmed by 2 bases and J by 0 bases, leaving 8 bases between them. Germline V gene lookup returns CDR1 MNHNY and CDR2 SVGAGI (reference sequence). CDR3 length equals 14 residues. The CDR3 is CASSYGGASYEQYF. In DNA form, the CDR3 reads TGTGCCAGCAGTTACGGCGGGGCCTCCTACGAGCAGTACTTC.

In regard to this clonotype: The CDR3 does not end in the conserved phenylalanine or tryptophan, so this is likely a read error. The limits of the CDR3 on the DNA are not certain, so only TCRdb's listed CDR3 is given. The chain couples TRBV20-1 to TRBJ1-2; TRBD1, as called in the table, went unchecked against the DNA. Germline loops: CDR1 DFQATT, CDR2 SNEGSKA (reference sequence). The CDR3 comprises 14 residues, both ends counted. CDR3 sequence: CSARGDRGQGGCTI.

The chain combines TRBV5-1 with TRBJ2-5, with TRBD2 identical over 7 bases. J gave up 2 bases and V 4 bases, and 11 bases lay outside the gene matches. The germline V gene has CDR1 SGHRS and CDR2 YFSETQ. This CDR3 is 16 amino acids long. The CDR3 nucleotides are TGCGCCAGCAGCCGGGAGGTTGGGGCCCTACAAGAGACCCAGTACTTC. It codes for CASSREVGALQETQYF. Full variable domain (outside the CDR3, taken from reference TRBV5-1 and TRBJ2-5): KAGVTQTPRYLIKTRGQQVTLSCSPISGHRSVSWYQQTPGQGLQFLFEYFSETQRNKGNFPGRFSGRQFSNSRSEMNVSTLELGDSALYLCASSREVGALQETQYFGPGTRLLVL.

Comments on this clonotype: At one end the junction does not follow the germline gene, possibly because of a read error. The chain combines TRBV11-2 with TRBJ2-5; possible D gene TRBD2, 6 bases. CDR1 and CDR2 from the germline V gene are SGHAT and FQNNGV. CDR3 size: 18 residues. The CDR3 DNA sequence: TGTGTCAGCAGTCATAGGAGAGGAAGTGCGGGGTGCCAAGAGACCCAGTACTTC. It translates to CVSSHRRGSAGCQETQYF.

The V and J genes are TRBV6-1 and TRBJ2-2, with D perhaps given as TRBD1 or TRBD2 (5 bases each). Germline assignment: CDR1 MNHNS and CDR2 SASEGT. The CDR3 spans 16 residues. The V end lost 5 bases, the J end lost 2 bases, and 15 bases lay between the germline ends. CDR3 amino acids: CASSNSPGPNTGELFF. The CDR3 nucleotides are TGTGCCAGCAGTAACTCCCCGGGACCTAACACCGGGGAGCTGTTTTTT.

Concerning this clonotype itself: Mismatch with germline at one junction end may stem from a read error. The chain combines TRBV12-3 or TRBV12-4 with TRBJ1-5; D not resolved. The length of the CDR3 is 15 residues. In nucleotides, the CDR3 is TGTGCCAGCAGTCCCCGTCTAGATAACAATCAGTCCCAGCATTTT. It codes for CASSPRLDNNQSQHF.

This clonotype was detected many times. This chain joins TRBV4-2 and TRBJ2-1; D remains unclear. V was clipped by 0 bases and J by 6 bases, with 12 bases between them. Per the germline V gene, CDR1 is LGHNA and CDR2 is YNFKEQ. The CDR3 totals 15 residues. CDR3 coding DNA: TGTGCCAGCAGCCAAGAGTCGGGCGGAGTCAATGAGCAGTTCTTC. Protein: CASSQESGGVNEQFF.